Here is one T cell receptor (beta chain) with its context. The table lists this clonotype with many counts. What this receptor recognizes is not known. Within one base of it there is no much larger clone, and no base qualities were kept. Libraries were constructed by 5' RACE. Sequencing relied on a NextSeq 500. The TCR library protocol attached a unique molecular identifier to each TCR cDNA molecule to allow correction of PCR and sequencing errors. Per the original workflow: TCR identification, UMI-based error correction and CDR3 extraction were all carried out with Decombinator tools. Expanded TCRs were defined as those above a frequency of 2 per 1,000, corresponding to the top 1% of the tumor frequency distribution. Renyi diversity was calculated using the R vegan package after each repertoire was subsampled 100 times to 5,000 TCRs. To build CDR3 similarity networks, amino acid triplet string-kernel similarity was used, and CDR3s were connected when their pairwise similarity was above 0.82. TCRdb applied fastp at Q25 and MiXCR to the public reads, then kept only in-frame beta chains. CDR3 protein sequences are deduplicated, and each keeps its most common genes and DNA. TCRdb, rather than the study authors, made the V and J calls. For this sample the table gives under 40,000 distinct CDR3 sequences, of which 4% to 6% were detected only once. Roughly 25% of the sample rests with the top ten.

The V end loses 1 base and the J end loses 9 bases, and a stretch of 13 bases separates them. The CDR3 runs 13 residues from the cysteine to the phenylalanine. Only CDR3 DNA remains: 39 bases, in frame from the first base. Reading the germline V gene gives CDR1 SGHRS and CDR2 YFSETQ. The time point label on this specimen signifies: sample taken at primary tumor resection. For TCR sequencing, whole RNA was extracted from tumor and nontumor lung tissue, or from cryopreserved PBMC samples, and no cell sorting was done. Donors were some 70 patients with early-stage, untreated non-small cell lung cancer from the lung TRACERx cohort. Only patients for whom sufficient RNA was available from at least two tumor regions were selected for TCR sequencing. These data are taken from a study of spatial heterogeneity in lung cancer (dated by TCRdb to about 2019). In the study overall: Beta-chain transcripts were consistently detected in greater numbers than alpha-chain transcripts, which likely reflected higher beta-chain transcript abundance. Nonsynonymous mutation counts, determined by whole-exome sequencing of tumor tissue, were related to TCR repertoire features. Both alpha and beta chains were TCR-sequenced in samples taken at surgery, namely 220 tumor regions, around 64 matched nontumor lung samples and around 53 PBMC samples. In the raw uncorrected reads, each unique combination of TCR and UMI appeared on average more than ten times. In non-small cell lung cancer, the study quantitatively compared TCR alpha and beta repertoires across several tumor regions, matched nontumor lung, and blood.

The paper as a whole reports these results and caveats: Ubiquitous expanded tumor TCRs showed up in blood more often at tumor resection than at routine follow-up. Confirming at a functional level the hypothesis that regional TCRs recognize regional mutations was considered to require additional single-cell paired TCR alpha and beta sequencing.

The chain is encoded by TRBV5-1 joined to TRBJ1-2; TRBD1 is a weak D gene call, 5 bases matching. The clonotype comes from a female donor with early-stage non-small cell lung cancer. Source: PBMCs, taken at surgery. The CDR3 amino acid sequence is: CASSLLGRTRYTF. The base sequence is TGCGCCAGCAGCTTGCTTGGCAGGACACGCTACACCTTC.